The T cell receptor beta chain under discussion was sequenced for a study of cytomegalovirus exposure and HLA in healthy donors. Study-level findings and limits: Sequencing probably produced one cluster of sequence variants that were highly shared. For most TCR beta V segments, an earlier analysis put the productive rate at about 87% or about 30% of the time.

On this clone itself: Antigen unknown.

Germline lookup yields CDR1 SGDLS and CDR2 YYNGEE. The CDR3 loop spans 18 amino acids. J lost 5 bases, V lost 0 bases, and 6 bases had no gene match. Vbeta (60) and Jbeta (13) primers were used in the PCR. Authors' data handling: In a later analysis, 60 million to 90 million unique TCR beta chains included roughly 11 million shared by two or more donors. Sequencing used immunoSEQ multiplex PCR; TCRdb keeps in-frame clones, though not all of them. V, J and clone size derive from that table, while D and trimming were established from the DNA sequence. Among over 100,000 clones listed, approximately 87% were seen once.

The receptor was isolated from a woman aged 25-40 years in good health and CMV-seronegative. The chain carries TRBV9 and TRBJ2-2; 14 bases are a match to TRBD2. The specimen was PBMCs. CDR3 sequence: CASSVGLAGGPGTGELFF. DNA of the CDR3: TGTGCCAGCAGCGTAGGACTAGCGGGAGGGCCGGGGACCGGGGAGCTGTTTTTT.